This T cell receptor beta chain was retrieved from a study of T cell responses to AZD1222 COVID-19 vaccine. General observations from the study: Baseline seropositivity occurred in only six AZD1222 recipients. Vaccine-associated CD4 TCRs ranged over spike, dominating at 160-218 and 743-854. White British donors predominated, females outnumbered males, and clonal diversity was possibly underestimated. Repertoires in all cases were sampled only once the peak T cell response had passed.

In regard to this clone: The antigen is undetermined.

Germline-derived CDR1 and CDR2 are MDHEN and SYDVKM. Trimming took 3 bases from V and 2 from J, leaving 5 bases between them. The CDR3 is 12 residues long. The repertoire was sequenced with immunoSEQ multiplex PCR; TCRdb's copy has only in-frame clones and lacks some. The sample shows fewer than 200,000 clones, just over 85% of them seen only once. The sequence came from an adult in good health. This sequence joins TRBV28 and TRBJ2-7; D is uncertain. The sequenced sample was peripheral blood, obtained on day 0 of AZD1222 vaccination. The CDR3 DNA reads TGTGCCAGCAGTTTTATCCCCTACGAGCAGTACTTC. It translates to CASSFIPYEQYF.